This TCR beta chain originates from a study of graft-versus-host responses after intestinal transplantation. Study context: Grafts were multivisceral, liver-intestinal, or isolated intestinal.

Assay used: immunoSEQ multiplex PCR; TCRdb lists only in-frame clones, some missing. This table has fewer than 90,000 clones, roughly 93% appearing once. The CDR3 has 15 amino acids. V was shortened by 6 bases and J by 0 bases, with 12 bases between the two germline ends. Germline-derived CDR1 and CDR2 are MNHNS and SASEGT. Of note for this clone: Its antigen is as yet unknown.

Study-level findings and limits: Allograft clonal ratios (graft-versus-host to host-versus-graft) were high in patients who had graft-donor T cell macrochimerism.

The sequencing used unstimulated CD4+ T cells sorted from spleen or lymph node cells, collected before transplant. The TCR comes from a human donor who was the organ donor for an intestinal transplant. V is TRBV6-1 and J is TRBJ1-5; the D gene is possibly TRBD1 (6 bases). The CDR3 is CASSPGHNSNQPQHF. The CDR3 DNA reads TGTGCCAGCAGCCCGGGACATAATAGCAATCAGCCCCAGCATTTT.